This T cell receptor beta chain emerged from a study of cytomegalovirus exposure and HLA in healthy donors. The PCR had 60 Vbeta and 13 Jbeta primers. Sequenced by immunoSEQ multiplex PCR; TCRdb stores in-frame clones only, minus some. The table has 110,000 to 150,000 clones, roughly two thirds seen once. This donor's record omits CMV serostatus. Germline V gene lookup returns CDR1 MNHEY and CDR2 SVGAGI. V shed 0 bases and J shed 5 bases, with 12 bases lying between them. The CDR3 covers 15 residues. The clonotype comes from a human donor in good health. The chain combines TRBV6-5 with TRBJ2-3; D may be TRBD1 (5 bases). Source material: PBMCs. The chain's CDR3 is CASSYSARAGDTQYF. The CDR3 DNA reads TGTGCCAGCAGTTACTCGGCCAGGGCTGGAGATACGCAGTATTTT.